The 13 T cell receptor beta chains presented below share a single source sample, sequenced in a study of blood T cell repertoires in COVID-19. Using immunoSEQ multiplex PCR, the repertoire was profiled, and TCRdb retains in-frame clones only, with some absent. The data show about 240,000 clones, 86% seen once. The source material was peripheral blood. These receptors came from a woman aged 45-65 years with COVID-19, enrolled during active disease.

This clone is a singleton in its sample. The rearrangement links TRBV4-1 to TRBJ2-1, with 8 bases aligning to TRBD2. The CDR3 length is 15 residues. J gave up 10 bases and V 1 base, and 9 bases lay outside the gene matches. Germline CDR1 is MGHRA and CDR2 is YSYEKL. The chain's CDR3 is CASSQVGTRRREQFF. The CDR3 nucleotides are TGCGCCAGCAGCCAAGTCGGGACTAGGCGGCGGGAGCAGTTCTTC.

The chain combines TRBV7-2 with TRBJ2-3; 11 bases line up with TRBD2. Germline trimming cut 5 bases from V and 1 base from J; bases unmatched to any gene: 2. The CDR3 has 15 residues. The germline V gene encodes CDR1 SGHTA and CDR2 FQGNSA. CDR3 sequence: CASSKGLAGTDTQYF. As DNA, the CDR3 is TGTGCCAGCAGCAAGGGACTAGCGGGCACAGATACGCAGTATTTT.

The chain is built from TRBV5-4 and TRBJ1-6; 11 bases line up with TRBD1. The CDR3 contains 14 residues. Germline V gives CDR1 SGHNT, CDR2 YYREEE (reference sequence). V shed 5 bases and J 10 bases; nucleotides not matched to a gene: 5. The CDR3 nucleotides are TGTGCCAGCAGGCCCGGGACAGGGGGGTCACCCCTCCACTTT. Translation: CASRPGTGGSPLHF. The full variable domain, with the rest looked up from reference TRBV5-4 and TRBJ1-6, is ETGVTQSPTHLIKTRGQQVTLRCSSQSGHNTVSWYQQALGQGPQFIFQYYREEENGRGNFPPRFSGLQFPNYSSELNVNALELDDSALYLCASRPGTGGSPLHFGNGTRLTVT.

J is TRBJ1-3 and V is TRBV19, with D hard to call. V gave up 5 bases and J gave up 0 bases, with 8 bases separating them. CDR1 is LNHDA and CDR2 is SQIVND in the germline V gene (reference sequence). The CDR3 is made up of 14 amino acids. CDR3 amino acids: CASSGFTSGNTIYF. CDR3 DNA: TGTGCCAGTAGTGGCTTCACCTCTGGAAACACCATATATTTT.

This clone showed up just once. The gene calls are TRBV15 and TRBJ2-2; D is undetermined. The V end was cut by 5 bases, the J end by 3 bases, with 7 bases between. Germline loops: CDR1 LNHNV, CDR2 YYDKDF (reference sequence). The CDR3 has 13 amino acids. The chain's CDR3 is CATSQVHTGELFF. The CDR3, as DNA: TGTGCCACCAGCCAGGTACACACCGGGGAGCTGTTTTTT. The complete variable domain, with remaining parts taken from reference TRBV15 and TRBJ2-2, reads DAMVIQNPRYQVTQFGKPVTLSCSQTLNHNVMYWYQQKSSQAPKLLFHYYDKDFNNEADTPDNFQSRRPNTSFCFLDIRSPGLGDTAMYLCATSQVHTGELFFGEGSRLTVL.

The rearrangement links TRBV7-6 to TRBJ1-2; TRBD1 might be the D (5 bases). The germline V and J ends were trimmed by 4 bases and 1 base, with 16 bases remaining between them. Germline V gene data show CDR1 as SGHVS and CDR2 as FNYEAQ. This CDR3 is 16 amino acids long. CDR3 sequence (DNA): TGTGCCAGCAGCTCCCCCGGGTTGGGGCTTAACTATGGCTACACCTTC. Amino acid sequence: CASSSPGLGLNYGYTF.

The chain uses TRBV10-2 and TRBJ2-7, with D possibly TRBD1 on 5 matching bases. The germline V and J ends were trimmed by 8 bases and 7 bases, with 15 bases remaining between them. CDR3 length equals 12 residues. Looked up from germline, CDR1 is WSHSY and CDR2 is SAAADI. CDR3 DNA sequence: TGCGCCAGCGGGATTGGGGCCGGTGAGCAGTACGTC. It translates to CASGIGAGEQYV.

The chain couples TRBV12-3 or TRBV12-4 to TRBJ1-1; no clear D gene. The CDR3 is 11 residues long. V lost 0 bases, J lost 6 bases, and 2 bases lay in between. This CDR3 is CASSLASEAFF. The CDR3 nucleotides are TGTGCCAGCAGTTTAGCCTCTGAAGCTTTCTTT.

The sample holds many counts of this clone. The gene calls are TRBV5-1 and TRBJ2-7; no reliable D call. Germline V gene data show CDR1 as SGHRS and CDR2 as YFSETQ. The CDR3 contains 14 residues. The V gene lost 4 bases and the J gene lost 2 bases, with 13 bases spanning the gap. CDR3 in DNA: TGCGCCAGCAGCGTTGTAAAAGAGACCTACGAGCAGTACGTC. Amino acids: CASSVVKETYEQYV.

This clone was observed a few times. This specimen includes other DNA sequences encoding the same CDR3. The chain couples TRBV5-1 to TRBJ1-4; D might be TRBD1 (5 bases). Germline CDR1 is SGHRS and CDR2 is YFSETQ. V was cut by 0 bases and J by 4 bases, with 7 bases left in between. This CDR3 contains 14 residues. The CDR3 spells CASSLDRGNEKLFF. CDR3 nucleotides: TGCGCCAGCAGCTTGGATAGGGGTAATGAAAAACTGTTTTTT.

The chain recombines TRBV5-1 with TRBJ2-1, with 11 bases lining up with TRBD2. Germline values: CDR1 SGHRS, CDR2 YFSETQ. J gave up 12 bases and V 2 bases, and 10 bases lay outside the gene matches. There are 15 residues in the CDR3. In DNA form, the CDR3 reads TGCGCCAGCAGCTTTAGCGGGGGGGCCGAGTCTGGGCAGTTCTTC. It is translated as CASSFSGGAESGQFF.

V and J are TRBV12-3 or TRBV12-4 and TRBJ2-2, with D maybe TRBD1 (5 bases). Trimming removed 3 bases at V and 7 bases at J, with 6 bases between. CDR3 length equals 12 residues. CDR3 DNA sequence: TGTGCCAGCAGTTTCCAGGGCGGGGAGCTGTTTTTT. This encodes CASSFQGGELFF.

This chain connects TRBV5-1 to TRBJ1-1; maybe TRBD1 (5 bases). Germline CDR1 SGHRS, CDR2 YFSETQ. The V gene lost 2 bases and the J gene lost 8 bases, with 13 bases spanning the gap. The CDR3 has 13 residues. CDR3 sequence reads: CASSLAGWSEAFF. The CDR3 DNA reads TGCGCCAGCAGCTTAGCAGGGTGGTCCGAAGCTTTCTTT. Combining the CDR3 with reference TRBV5-1 and TRBJ1-1 gives the whole variable domain KAGVTQTPRYLIKTRGQQVTLSCSPISGHRSVSWYQQTPGQGLQFLFEYFSETQRNKGNFPGRFSGRQFSNSRSEMNVSTLELGDSALYLCASSLAGWSEAFFGQGTRLTVV.